This TCR beta chain was identified during a study of identical twins. V shed 3 bases and J shed 0 bases, with 9 bases lying between them. Germline V CDR1 and CDR2: MNHEY, SMNVEV (reference sequence). The CDR3 length is 14 residues. Only healthy Caucasians were included as donors. The sample holds a few counts of this clonotype. No antigen is known for it. Findings of the study overall: Among monozygotic twins, out-of-frame TCR alpha sharing exceeded what models predicted. The study found weaker excess twin sharing in beta out-of-frame sequences.

TCRdb reprocessed the 5' RACE reads with MiXCR, giving one entry per CDR3 protein. The sample contains some 560,000 distinct CDR3 sequences, approximately 9.6% of which appear only once. The sample was also linked to a second study, of yellow fever vaccine responses in identical twins.

The specimen sequenced was PBMCs. The chain has TRBV27 and TRBJ2-7; no reliable D call. This TCR came from a woman aged 18-29 years in good health. The CDR3 loop is CASSFTLTSYEQYF. As DNA, the CDR3 is TGTGCCAGCAGTTTTACACTAACCTCCTACGAGCAGTACTTC.